The 8 T cell receptor beta chains given below trace back to one sample, sequenced in a study of regulatory T cells in long-lasting Graves disease. For TCR beta, libraries came from iRepertoire HTBI primers and Arm-PCR of CDR3 regions. TCRdb fed the multiplex PCR reads into MiXCR, producing one record per CDR3 protein. The data hold some 250,000 distinct CDR3 sequences, with roughly 21% observed a single time. Indicated time point: newly diagnosed GD, antithyroid drugs for less than 3 months. The TCR library was prepared using RNA isolated from PBMCs. The sample was peripheral blood mononuclear cells (PBMCs), taken at new diagnosis, from a patient treated with antithyroid drugs. The receptors stem from a female donor with Graves disease.

The CDR3 reads CASRPYQSSYNEQFF. CDR3 DNA sequence: TGTGCCAGTAGACCTTACCAGAGCTCCTACAATGAGCAGTTCTTC. The chain employs TRBV19 and TRBJ2-1; D not resolved. CDR1 is LNHDA, CDR2 SQIVND, per germline (reference sequence). The CDR3 totals 15 residues. V lost 6 bases and J lost 0, with 12 bases in between.

A few counts support this clonotype. The V call is TRBV19, the J call TRBJ2-2, with D unclear. Germline loops: CDR1 LNHDA, CDR2 SQIVND (reference sequence). CDR3 length: 14 amino acids. Trimming stripped 5 bases from V and 1 base from J, with 8 bases between. This CDR3 is CASSFHRNTGELFF. The CDR3 nucleotides read TGTGCCAGTAGTTTCCATCGGAACACCGGGGAGCTGTTTTTT.

For this clonotype: A much more abundant neighbour one base away suggests this may be a read error. This chain connects TRBV6-2 or TRBV6-3 to TRBJ1-4; TRBD1 is a possible D gene (5 bases). The CDR3 has 13 residues. Looked up from germline, CDR1 is MNHEY and CDR2 is SVGEGT. Trimming cost V 6 bases and J 6 bases, with 11 bases left between them. CDR3 sequence reads: CASSRGVHEKLFF. The DNA of the CDR3 is TGTGCCAGCAGCCGGGGGGTACATGAAAAACTGTTTTTT.

This clonotype was observed a few times. V gene TRBV20-1 combines with J gene TRBJ2-5, with 7 bases fitting TRBD2. Germline CDR1 DFQATT, CDR2 SNEGSKA (reference sequence). The CDR3 runs 14 residues. The junction had 4 bases not matched to a gene; V was cut back by 3 bases and J by 0 bases. The CDR3 region is CSASPSGDQETQYF. Written as DNA, the CDR3 is TGCAGTGCTAGTCCCAGCGGGGACCAAGAGACCCAGTACTTC.

The table lists this clonotype with many counts. The V gene is TRBV12-3 or TRBV12-4, the J gene TRBJ2-7; 13 positions match TRBD2. The CDR3 loop spans 15 amino acids. Trimming at V came to 2 bases and at J to 6 bases, leaving 4 bases not matched to a gene. The CDR3 loop is CASSLRLAGGSEQYF. Here the CDR3 DNA reads TGTGCCAGCAGTTTAAGACTAGCGGGAGGAAGCGAGCAGTACTTC.

This clonotype showed up just a few times. This chain links TRBV20-1 with TRBJ2-5; 7 positions match TRBD1. CDR1 is DFQATT and CDR2 is SNEGSKA in the germline V gene (reference sequence). The CDR3 contains 15 residues. Trimming at V came to 4 bases and at J to 5 bases, leaving 13 bases not matched to a gene. The CDR3 DNA reads as TGCAGTGCTACGGACAGCCGAGGGGGCGGGGAGACCCAGTACTTC. Amino acid sequence: CSATDSRGGGETQYF.

As for this clonotype: A single base separates this from a much larger clone, so it may be a read error. The CDR3 sequence: CASSTSGTGANVLTF. In DNA form, the CDR3 reads TGTGCCAGCTCGACTAGCGGGACGGGGGCCAACGTCCTGACTTTC. V is TRBV18 and J is TRBJ2-6; 11 bases align to TRBD2. With 6 bases clipped from V and 4 bases from J, the junction kept 2 bases outside the gene matches. Germline CDR1 reads KGHSH; CDR2 reads LQKENI. The CDR3 has 15 residues.

The chain recombines TRBV9 with TRBJ1-2; D gene uncertain. The CDR3 length is 13 residues. V lost 3 bases and J lost 8, with 14 bases in between. Looked up from germline, CDR1 is SGDLS and CDR2 is YYNGEE. The CDR3 DNA sequence: TGTGCCAGCAGCGGACGGACGGAGGGAGGCTACACCTTC. It is translated as CASSGRTEGGYTF.